This T cell receptor beta chain was observed in a study of blood T cell repertoires in COVID-19. Study-wide context: Nucleic acid was either cDNA or gDNA, and it came from T cells, B-cell-depleted T cells, or PBMCs.

TCRdb's table, derived via immunoSEQ multiplex PCR, lists solely in-frame clones and lacks some. The data contain about 91,000 clones, about 80% of them singletons. Specimen: peripheral blood. The clonotype comes from a man between 65 and 85 years old with acute or convalescent COVID-19.

The CDR3 coding sequence is TGTGCCAGCAGTTTCGGGACTAGCGGGAGCTCCTACAATGAGCAGTTCTTC. Its protein is CASSFGTSGSSYNEQFF. The chain carries TRBV27 and TRBJ2-1; TRBD2 aligns across 14 bases. This CDR3 has 17 amino acids. Trimming removed 3 bases from V and 0 bases from J; junction bases left unmatched: 1. Germline-derived CDR1 and CDR2 are MNHEY and SMNVEV (reference sequence).